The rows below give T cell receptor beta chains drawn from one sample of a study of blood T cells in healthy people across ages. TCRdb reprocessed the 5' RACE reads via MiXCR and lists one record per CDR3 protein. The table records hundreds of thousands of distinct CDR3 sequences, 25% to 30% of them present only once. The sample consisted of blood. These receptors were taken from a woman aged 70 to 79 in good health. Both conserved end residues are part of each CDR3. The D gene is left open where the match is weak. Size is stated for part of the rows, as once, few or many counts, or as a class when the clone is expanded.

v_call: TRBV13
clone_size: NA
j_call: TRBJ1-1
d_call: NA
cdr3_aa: CASSPRTARQAFF
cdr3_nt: TGTGCCAGCAGCCCCCGGACAGCTCGACAAGCTTTCTTT

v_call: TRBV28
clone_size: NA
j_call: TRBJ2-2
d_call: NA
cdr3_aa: CASSPNPHPQGTGELFF
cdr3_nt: TGTGCCAGCAGCCCAAACCCGCATCCTCAGGGAACCGGGGAGCTGTTTTTT

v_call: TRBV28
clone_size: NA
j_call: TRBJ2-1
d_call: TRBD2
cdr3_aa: CASSLWGREESEQFF
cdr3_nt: TGTGCCAGCAGTTTATGGGGCCGGGAGGAGAGTGAGCAGTTCTTC

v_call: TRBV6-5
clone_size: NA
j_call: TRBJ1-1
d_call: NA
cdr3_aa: CASSYGTGSTEAFF
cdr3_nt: TGTGCCAGCAGTTACGGGACGGGAAGCACTGAAGCTTTCTTT

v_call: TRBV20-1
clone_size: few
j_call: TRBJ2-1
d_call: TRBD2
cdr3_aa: CSVAGGYNEQFF
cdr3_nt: TGCAGTGTAGCGGGAGGATACAATGAGCAGTTCTTC

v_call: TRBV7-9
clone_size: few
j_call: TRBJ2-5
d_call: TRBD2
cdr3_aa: CASSLGVIAGAETQYF
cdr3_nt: TGTGCCAGCAGCTTAGGAGTGATAGCGGGAGCTGAGACCCAGTACTTC

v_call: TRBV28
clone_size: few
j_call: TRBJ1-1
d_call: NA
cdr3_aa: CASSLSGLNTEAFF
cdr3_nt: TGTGCCAGCAGTTTATCAGGGTTGAACACTGAAGCTTTCTTT

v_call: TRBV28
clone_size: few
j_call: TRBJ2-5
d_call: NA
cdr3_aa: CASSLQGTQYF
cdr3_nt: TGTGCCAGCAGCCTACAGGGGACCCAGTACTTC

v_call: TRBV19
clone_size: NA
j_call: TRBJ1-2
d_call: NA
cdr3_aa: CAVSTAGYGYTF
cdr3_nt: TGTGCCGTGTCGACAGCGGGTTATGGCTACACCTTC

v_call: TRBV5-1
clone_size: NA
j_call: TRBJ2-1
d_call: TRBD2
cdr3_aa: CASSEGTSVYNEQFF
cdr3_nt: TGCGCCAGCAGCGAGGGCACTAGCGTCTACAATGAGCAGTTCTTC

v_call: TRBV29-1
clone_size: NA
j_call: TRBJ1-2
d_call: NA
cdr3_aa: CSVPGPYGYTF
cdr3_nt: TGCAGCGTTCCAGGTCCCTATGGCTACACCTTC

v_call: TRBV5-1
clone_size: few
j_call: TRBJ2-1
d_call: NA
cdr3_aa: CASIKDYEQFF
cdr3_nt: TGCGCCAGCATTAAGGACTATGAGCAGTTCTTC

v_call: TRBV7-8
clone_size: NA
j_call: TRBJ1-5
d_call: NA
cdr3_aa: CASSLSDTNNQPQHF
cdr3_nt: TGTGCCAGCAGCTTATCCGACACGAACAATCAGCCCCAGCATTTT

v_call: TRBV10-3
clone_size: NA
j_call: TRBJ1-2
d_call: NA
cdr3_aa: CAISESIRDYGYTF
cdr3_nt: TGTGCCATCAGTGAGTCGATCAGGGACTATGGCTACACCTTC

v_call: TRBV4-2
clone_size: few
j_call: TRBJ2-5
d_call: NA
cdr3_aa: CASSQDGSKGGETQYF
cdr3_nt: TGTGCCAGCAGCCAAGACGGGAGCAAGGGTGGAGAGACCCAGTACTTC

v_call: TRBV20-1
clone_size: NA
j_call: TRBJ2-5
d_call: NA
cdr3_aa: CSARREETQYF
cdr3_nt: TGCAGTGCAAGACGAGAAGAGACCCAGTACTTC

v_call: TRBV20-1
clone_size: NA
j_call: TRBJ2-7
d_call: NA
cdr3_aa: CSARQGLREQYF
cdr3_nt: TGCAGTGCTAGACAGGGGCTTCGCGAGCAGTACTTC

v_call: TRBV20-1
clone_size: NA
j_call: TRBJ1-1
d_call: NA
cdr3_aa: CSGRLNTEAFF
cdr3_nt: TGCAGTGGACGGTTGAACACTGAAGCTTTCTTT

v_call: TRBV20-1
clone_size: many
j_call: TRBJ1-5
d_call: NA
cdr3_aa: CSAGWGGGQPQHF
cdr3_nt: TGCAGTGCTGGGTGGGGTGGCGGGCAGCCCCAGCATTTT

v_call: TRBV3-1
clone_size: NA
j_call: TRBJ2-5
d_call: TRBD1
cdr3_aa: CASSQEGQGRWGTQYF
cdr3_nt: TGTGCCAGCAGCCAAGAGGGACAGGGGAGGTGGGGGACCCAGTACTTC

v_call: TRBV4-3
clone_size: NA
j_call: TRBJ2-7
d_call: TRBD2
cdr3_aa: CASSQGRASGSGKYEQYF
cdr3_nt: TGCGCCAGCAGCCAAGGTAGGGCTAGCGGGAGCGGTAAATACGAGCAGTACTTC

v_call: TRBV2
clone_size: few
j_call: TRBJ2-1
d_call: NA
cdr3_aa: CASRSPGGSYNEQFF
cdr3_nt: TGTGCCAGCAGGTCCCCAGGGGGGTCCTACAATGAGCAGTTCTTC

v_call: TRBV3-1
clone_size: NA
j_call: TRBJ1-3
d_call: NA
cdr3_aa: CASRHSVHSGNTIYF
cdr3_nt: TGTGCCAGCAGGCACAGTGTCCATTCTGGAAACACCATATATTTT

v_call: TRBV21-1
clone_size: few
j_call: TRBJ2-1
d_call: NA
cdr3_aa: CGVLGPRNEQFF
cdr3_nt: TGTGGGGTGTTGGGTCCGAGAAATGAGCAGTTCTTC

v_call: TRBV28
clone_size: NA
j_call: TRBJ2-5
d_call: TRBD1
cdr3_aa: CATKETGQGKETQYF
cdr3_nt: TGTGCCACCAAAGAGACCGGACAGGGGAAAGAGACCCAGTACTTC

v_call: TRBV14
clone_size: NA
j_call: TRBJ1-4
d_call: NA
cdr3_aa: CASSQRRNEKLFF
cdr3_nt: TGTGCCAGCAGCCAGCGACGGAATGAAAAACTGTTTTTT

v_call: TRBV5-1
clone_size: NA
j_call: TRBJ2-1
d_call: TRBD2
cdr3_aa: CASSSGLAGGTYNEQFF
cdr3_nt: TGCGCCAGCAGCTCGGGACTAGCGGGAGGGACCTACAATGAGCAGTTCTTC

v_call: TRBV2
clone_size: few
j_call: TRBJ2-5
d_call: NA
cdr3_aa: CASRSPPDETQYF
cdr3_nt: TGTGCCAGCCGCAGCCCCCCGGACGAGACCCAGTACTTC

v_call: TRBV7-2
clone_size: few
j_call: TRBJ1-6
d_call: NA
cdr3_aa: CASSLSQGVSPLHF
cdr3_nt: TGTGCCAGCAGCTTATCACAGGGAGTTTCACCCCTCCACTTT

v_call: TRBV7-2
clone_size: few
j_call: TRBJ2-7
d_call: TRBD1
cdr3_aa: CASSPDRGESYEQYF
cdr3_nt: TGTGCCAGCAGCCCAGACAGGGGCGAATCCTACGAGCAGTACTTC

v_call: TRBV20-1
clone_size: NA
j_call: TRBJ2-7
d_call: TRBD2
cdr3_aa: CSVLADYEQYF
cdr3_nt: TGCAGTGTCCTAGCGGACTACGAGCAGTACTTC

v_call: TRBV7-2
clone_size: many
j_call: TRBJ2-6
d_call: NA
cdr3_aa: CASSLGGANVLTF
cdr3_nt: TGTGCCAGCAGTTTAGGTGGGGCCAACGTCCTGACTTTC